Listed below are T cell receptor beta chains from one sample, sequenced in a study of blood T cells in healthy people across ages. MiXCR was run by TCRdb on the 5' RACE reads, yielding one entry per CDR3 protein. Of hundreds of thousands of distinct CDR3 sequences listed, approximately 55% are singletons. Specimen: blood. The origin of the receptors is a man aged 80 or over in good health. The conserved cysteine and the conserved F or W are not part of the CDR3 here.

NA | TRBV28 | ASSFRDRVGHEQY
TRBJ2-6 | TRBV2 | ASKAGQGEIILT
TRBJ2-7 | TRBV28 | ASSRWGESNEQY
TRBJ2-7 | TRBV3-1 | ASSRDNSYEQY
TRBJ1-1 | TRBV18 | ASSPGTGGNMNTEAF
TRBJ2-1 | TRBV19 | ASKRGGVYNEQF
NA | TRBV7-6 | ASSSVQGAGEQY
TRBJ2-1 | TRBV11-2 | ASSLGVGRTYNEQF
TRBJ2-7 | TRBV20-1 | SAKNDRYEQY
TRBJ2-1 | TRBV7-9 | APGGDPYNEQF
TRBJ2-2 | TRBV7-3 | ASSSALAGGTGELF
TRBJ2-7 | TRBV29-1 | SVYGQAHRSPFEQY
TRBJ1-6 | TRBV9 | ASSPRDNSPLH
TRBJ2-6 | TRBV7-9 | ASSITRQGMISGANVPT
TRBJ2-1 | TRBV27 | ASRGLAGFMPSSYNEQF
TRBJ1-5 | TRBV20-1 | SAGRLRDNQPQH
TRBJ2-1 | TRBV7-3 | ASSQSLAGVYNEKF
TRBJ2-7 | TRBV9 | ASSASGSDSYEQY
TRBJ2-2 | TRBV20-1 | SARDGGIGTGELF
TRBJ2-1 | TRBV28 | ASSFNPSGNVDEQF
TRBJ2-7 | TRBV20-1 | SAMEWQGPNEQY
TRBJ2-1 | TRBV7-2 | ASSLDGLGGWDEQF
TRBJ2-5 | TRBV3-1 | ASSQTRGAETQY
TRBJ2-2 | TRBV6-5 | ASSYPMPGGNTGELF
TRBJ2-7 | TRBV2 | ASSSRRGASYEQY
TRBJ2-3 | TRBV12-3/TRBV12-4 | ASTLGLLAGHRYAY
TRBJ1-6 | TRBV12-3/TRBV12-4 | ASSFRRLSSYNSPLH
TRBJ1-2 | TRBV4-2 | ASSFEGSRYGYT
TRBJ2-3 | TRBV12-3/TRBV12-4 | ANSRDRGTDTQY
TRBJ2-7 | TRBV2 | ASNRDSRSYEQY
TRBJ1-2 | TRBV2 | ASSDGTVGGYT
TRBJ1-4 | TRBV5-6 | ASSSAGQRNEKLF
TRBJ2-5 | TRBV20-1 | SAMSRRKETQY
TRBJ2-1 | TRBV10-3 | AISKTSGNSYNEQF
TRBJ2-6 | TRBV19 | ASSRGGSSGANVLT
TRBJ2-1 | TRBV2 | ASSERGRVGNEQF
TRBJ2-3 | TRBV7-8 | ASKEGRTDTQY
TRBJ2-1 | TRBV5-1 | ASSPGLAGGLNEQF
TRBJ2-7 | TRBV20-1 | SARDRRGASGYEQY
TRBJ2-7 | TRBV5-1 | ASSLAGRDLYEQY
TRBJ1-1 | TRBV7-2 | ASSSYRGLRAF
TRBJ2-6 | TRBV7-2 | ASSRTSGRGGANVLT
NA | TRBV5-1 | ASSLTSIETQY
TRBJ1-2 | TRBV25-1 | ASSGHGASYGYT
TRBJ2-1 | TRBV11-3 | ASSPGRDRVPGEQF
TRBJ1-4 | TRBV5-1 | ASSPTGSTSEKLF
TRBJ2-7 | TRBV13 | ASSVGRGSEQY
TRBJ2-7 | TRBV20-1 | SALAAGGSQWEQY
NA | TRBV2 | ASREAPYEQY
NA | TRBV4-1 | ASSQPTTSGNYEQY